The rows below give T cell receptor beta chains drawn from one sample of a study of prognosis after radiotherapy for stage I lung cancer. TCRdb analysed the multiplex PCR reads with MiXCR anew, one entry per CDR3 protein. The sample includes about 31,000 distinct CDR3 sequences, about 33% of them seen just once. The sample consisted of PBMCs, taken before or after stereotactic body radiation therapy (not recorded which). All receptors come from a donor of 50 years or more with non-small cell lung cancer. Each CDR3 is given with its conserved first and last residue. The D gene is left open where the match is weak. Some rows have no size entry. The others give once, few or many, or a class for an expanded clone.

d_gene,v_gene,j_gene,abundance,CDR3nt,CDR3aa
-,TRBV6-2/TRBV6-3,TRBJ1-1,-,TGTGCCAGCACTGGGGACTCCGAGGCCGCTTTCTTT,CASTGDSEAAFF
-,TRBV27,TRBJ1-1,many,TGTGCCAGCAGTATAAACGGGGAAGGGAAAGCTTTCTTT,CASSINGEGKAFF
TRBD2,TRBV29-1,TRBJ2-1,many,TGCAGCGCCAGTCTAGCGGGGGGGCCTAATGAGCAGTTCTTC,CSASLAGGPNEQFF
TRBD2,TRBV5-1,TRBJ2-1,many,TGCGCCAGCAGCTTGGAGCTAGCGGGCTACAATGAGCAGTTCTTC,CASSLELAGYNEQFF
TRBD2,TRBV6-1,TRBJ2-7,-,TGTTCCAGCAGTGAAGTCGGGCGGGGGACCTACGAGCAGTACTTC,CSSSEVGRGTYEQYF
-,TRBV18,TRBJ2-7,many,TGTGCCAGCTCACCAGGCGCGAACAACGACGAGCAGTACTTC,CASSPGANNDEQYF
TRBD1,TRBV5-4,TRBJ2-5,many,TGTGCCAGCAGCTTGGGGACAGGACTCCAAGAGACCCAGTACTTC,CASSLGTGLQETQYF
-,TRBV29-1,TRBJ2-3,many,TGCAGCGTTGAAGTGGGGGGCGCGAGCACAGATACGCAGTATTTT,CSVEVGGASTDTQYF
TRBD1,TRBV27,TRBJ2-3,many,TGTGCCAGCAGTCCACACGACAGGGGGCCGCAGTATTTT,CASSPHDRGPQYF
-,TRBV12-3/TRBV12-4,TRBJ2-1,-,TGTGCCAGCAGTTTATACCCAGTCGGGGCCGAGGGAAATGAGCAGTTCTTC,CASSLYPVGAEGNEQFF
-,TRBV9,TRBJ2-3,-,TGTGCCAGCAGCGTGGGACTGGTCACAGATACGCAGTATTTT,CASSVGLVTDTQYF
-,TRBV5-6,TRBJ2-1,many,TGTGCCAGCAGCTCCGTGGTAGGGGACAATGAGCAGTTCTTC,CASSSVVGDNEQFF
-,TRBV19,TRBJ2-6,many,TGTGCCAGTAGTATAGACTCTCGATCTGGGGCCAACGTCCTGACTTTC,CASSIDSRSGANVLTF
-,TRBV7-9,TRBJ2-3,many,TGTGCCAGCAGCTTAAGCAAAGATACGCAGTATTTT,CASSLSKDTQYF
-,TRBV6-5,TRBJ1-2,many,TGTGCCAGCAGTTACTCCGGCGAGGAGGGCTACACCTTC,CASSYSGEEGYTF
-,TRBV7-9,TRBJ1-3,many,TGTGCCAGCAGCTTAGGGGGTCCCTCTGGAAACACCATATATTTT,CASSLGGPSGNTIYF
TRBD2,TRBV20-1,TRBJ2-7,many,TGCAGTGCTGGTAGACTAGCGGGACGGTACGAGCAGTACTTC,CSAGRLAGRYEQYF
-,TRBV28,TRBJ1-3,many,TGTGCCAGCAGTTTAATCGGGGCGGCTGGAAACACCATATATTTT,CASSLIGAAGNTIYF
-,TRBV6-5,TRBJ1-2,many,TGTGCCAGCAGTTACTCCGCAGCGCTCTATGGCTACACCTTC,CASSYSAALYGYTF
-,TRBV5-1,TRBJ1-2,many,TGCGCCAGCAGAGACACAGGGCCCTATGGCTACACCTTC,CASRDTGPYGYTF
TRBD1,TRBV7-6,TRBJ2-2,many,TGTGCCAGCAGCGTGGGACAGGGCGGGACCGGGGAGCTGTTTTTT,CASSVGQGGTGELFF
-,TRBV4-1,TRBJ2-5,few,TGCGCCAGCAGCCAAGGGTGGCAAGAATGGGAGACCCAGTACTTC,CASSQGWQEWETQYF
-,TRBV2,TRBJ2-1,many,TGTGCCAGCAGTGAACCCGGGAGTGGCAATGAGCAGTTCTTC,CASSEPGSGNEQFF
-,TRBV7-3,TRBJ1-1,-,TGTGCCAGCAGCTCGAAAGGGAGCACTGAAGCTTTCTTT,CASSSKGSTEAFF
-,TRBV5-4,TRBJ2-5,few,TGTGCCAGCAGCTTGAGCGGAGGGGGAGAGACCCAGTACTTC,CASSLSGGGETQYF
-,TRBV20-1,TRBJ2-1,-,TGCAATGCCCAAACGGCGAGCAGCTCCTACAATGAGCAGTTCTTC,CNAQTASSSYNEQFF
-,TRBV5-1,TRBJ2-7,-,TGTGCCAGCAGCGACGGGGTCAAATACGAGCAGTACTTC,CASSDGVKYEQYF
TRBD1,TRBV12-3/TRBV12-4,TRBJ2-2,many,TGTGCCAGCAGCCGACAGGGGCCTAGGGCCGGGGAGCTGTTTTTT,CASSRQGPRAGELFF
-,TRBV30,TRBJ1-1,many,TGTGCCTGGAGGGGGGGGGAAGACACTGAAGCTTTCTTT,CAWRGGEDTEAFF
-,TRBV5-1,TRBJ1-4,many,TGCGCCAGCAGCTTGGAGGCAAGCGGTGAAAAACTGTTTTTT,CASSLEASGEKLFF
TRBD1,TRBV5-1,TRBJ2-7,many,TGCGCCAGCAGCTTGGTTATTGGTGGGACAGGGGCATACGAGCAGTACTTC,CASSLVIGGTGAYEQYF
TRBD1,TRBV7-9,TRBJ2-2,few,TGTGCCAGCAGCTTATACGGGGGTGCAGGGGGCGCGGACGGGGAGCTGTTTTTT,CASSLYGGAGGADGELFF
TRBD2,TRBV28,TRBJ2-2,many,TGTGCCAGCATCAAGACTAGCGGGACGCCGAACACCGGGGAGCTGTTTTTT,CASIKTSGTPNTGELFF
TRBD1,TRBV27,TRBJ2-7,-,TGTGCCAGCCGTATTACCTACAGGGGCGAGCAGTACTTC,CASRITYRGEQYF
TRBD2,TRBV5-6,TRBJ2-3,many,TGTGCCAGCACCCTAGGACTAGCGGGAGGCACAGATACGCAGTATTTT,CASTLGLAGGTDTQYF
-,TRBV20-1,TRBJ2-3,many,TGCAGTGCCCATACATCTGGCACAGATACGCAGTATTTT,CSAHTSGTDTQYF
-,TRBV7-9,TRBJ2-1,-,TGTGCCAGCAGCTTAGTTGTTTGGGGGGGCCCCGATGGGCAGTTCTTC,CASSLVVWGGPDGQFF
-,TRBV6-1,TRBJ2-1,many,TGTGCCAGCCGCTTGGGGGTTTTAAATGAGCAGTTCTTC,CASRLGVLNEQFF
-,TRBV28,TRBJ1-2,-,TGTGCCAGCAGTTTTGGGGGGGGCCATAACTATGTCTACACCTTC,CASSFGGGHNYVYTF
-,TRBV30,TRBJ2-3,many,TGTGCCTGGACCATGCTCACAGATACGCAGTATTTT,CAWTMLTDTQYF
-,TRBV6-2/TRBV6-3,TRBJ2-7,many,TGTGCCAGCAGTCGCACTGGCGGGGACCGATGGTACGAGCAGTACTTC,CASSRTGGDRWYEQYF
-,TRBV6-1,TRBJ2-3,many,TGTGCCAGCATTGGCCTCACTACCCGTCCAGATACGCAGTATTTT,CASIGLTTRPDTQYF
-,TRBV6-5,TRBJ2-7,many,TGTGCCAGCAGTTCTACAGGGATATTTCCCTACGAGCAGTACTTC,CASSSTGIFPYEQYF
-,TRBV24-1,TRBJ1-5,few,TGTGCCACTTCAGTGGGGGTTGCCGGGCCCCAGCATTTT,CATSVGVAGPQHF
-,TRBV28,TRBJ2-7,-,TGTGCCAGCAGTGCCGTGCGGACGGGGAGTAAATACGAGCAGTACTTC,CASSAVRTGSKYEQYF
TRBD1,TRBV7-2,TRBJ2-3,few,TGTGCCAGCAGCTTAAGGGGACAGACCACAGATACGCAGTATTTT,CASSLRGQTTDTQYF
-,TRBV19,TRBJ1-5,medium-sized,TGTGCCAGTAGTGGTTACAATCAGCCCCAGCATTTT,CASSGYNQPQHF
-,TRBV7-2,TRBJ1-5,-,TGTGCCAGCAGCTTACAGGGTCAGCCCCAGCATTTT,CASSLQGQPQHF
TRBD2,TRBV18,TRBJ2-3,few,TGTGCCAGCTCATCCGTAGCGGGAGGCCAATGGGATACGCAGTATTTT,CASSSVAGGQWDTQYF
-,TRBV4-1,TRBJ1-1,-,TGCGCCAGCAGCCGCCGACAGAACACTGAAGCTTTCTTT,CASSRRQNTEAFF
-,TRBV6-5,TRBJ2-5,many,TGTGCCAGCAGTTATGGGCAAGAGACCCAGTACTTC,CASSYGQETQYF
-,TRBV2,TRBJ2-3,few,TGTGCCAGCATCCTCAAGGAGGGACGTACCTCGGATACGCAGTATTTT,CASILKEGRTSDTQYF